This TCR beta chain emerged from a study of early T cells in non-severe SARS-CoV-2 infection. This CDR3 comprises 14 residues. The germline V gene encodes CDR1 SGHTA and CDR2 FQGNSA. Trimming left V 3 bases short and J 6 bases short, with 15 bases between. In its sample, this clonotype was seen many times. The protocol attached unique molecular identifiers to individual cDNA molecules. From the 5' RACE reads, TCRdb called clonotypes with MiXCR, one entry per CDR3 protein. The sample records approximately 76,000 distinct CDR3 sequences, under 15% being singletons. Sequencing was done on a sample of whole blood. This chain joins TRBV7-2 and TRBJ2-7, with D possibly matching TRBD2 (5 bases). The clonotype originates from an adult who was a healthcare worker with PCR-confirmed SARS-CoV-2 infection or an uninfected control (not recorded which). CDR3 coding DNA: TGTGCCAGCAGCTTTGAGGGTAACCCCAGCGAGCAGTACTTC. The encoded protein is CASSFEGNPSEQYF.